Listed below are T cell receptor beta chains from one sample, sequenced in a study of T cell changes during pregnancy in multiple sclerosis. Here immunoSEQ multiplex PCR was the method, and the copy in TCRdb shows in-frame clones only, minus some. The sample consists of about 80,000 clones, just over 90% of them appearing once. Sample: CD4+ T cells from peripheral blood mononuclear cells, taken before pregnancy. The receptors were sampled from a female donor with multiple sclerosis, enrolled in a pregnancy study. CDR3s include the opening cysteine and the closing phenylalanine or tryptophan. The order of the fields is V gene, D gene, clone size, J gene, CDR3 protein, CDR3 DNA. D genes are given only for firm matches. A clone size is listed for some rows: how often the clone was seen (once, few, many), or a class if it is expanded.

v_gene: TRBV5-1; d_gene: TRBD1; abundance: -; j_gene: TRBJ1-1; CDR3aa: CASSLGGSRQGAFF; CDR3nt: TGCGCCAGCAGCTTGGGAGGGTCGAGACAGGGGGCTTTCTTT
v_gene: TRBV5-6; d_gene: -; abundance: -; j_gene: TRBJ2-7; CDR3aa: CASSSAGIAYEQYF; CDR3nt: TGTGCCAGCAGCTCCGCCGGGATAGCCTACGAGCAGTACTTC
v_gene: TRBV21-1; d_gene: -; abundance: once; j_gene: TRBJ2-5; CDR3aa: CASISSGTGYF; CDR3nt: TGTGCCAGCATCTCTTCCGGGACAGGTTACTTC
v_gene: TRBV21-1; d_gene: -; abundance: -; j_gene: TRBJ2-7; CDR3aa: CAGGDADREQYF; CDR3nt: TGTGCCGGAGGAGACGCGGACAGGGAACAGTACTTC
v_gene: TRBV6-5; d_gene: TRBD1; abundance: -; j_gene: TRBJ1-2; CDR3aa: CASSPRQGANYGYTF; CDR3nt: TGTGCCAGCAGTCCCCGACAGGGGGCGAACTATGGCTACACCTTC
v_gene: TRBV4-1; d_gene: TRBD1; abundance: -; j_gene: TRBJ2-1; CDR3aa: CASSQEDRRSSYNEQFF; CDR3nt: TGCGCCAGCAGCCAAGAGGACAGGAGAAGCTCCTACAATGAGCAGTTCTTC
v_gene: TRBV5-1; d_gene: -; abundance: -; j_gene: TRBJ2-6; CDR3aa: CASSLEGQSSGANVLTF; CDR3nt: TGCGCCAGCAGCTTGGAAGGACAAAGCTCTGGGGCCAACGTCCTGACTTTC
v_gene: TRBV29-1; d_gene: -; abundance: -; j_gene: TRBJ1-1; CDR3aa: CSVEGRQNTEAFF; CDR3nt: TGCAGCGTTGAAGGACGACAGAACACTGAAGCTTTCTTT
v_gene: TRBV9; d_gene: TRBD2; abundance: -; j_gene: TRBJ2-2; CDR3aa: CASTPGGAKSGELFF; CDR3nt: TGTGCCAGCACCCCCGGGGGGGCCAAGAGTGGGGAGCTGTTTTTT
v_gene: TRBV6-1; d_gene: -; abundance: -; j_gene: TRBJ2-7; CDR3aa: CASSESGRSYEQYF; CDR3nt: TGTGCCAGCAGTGAAAGCGGCAGGTCTTACGAGCAGTACTTC
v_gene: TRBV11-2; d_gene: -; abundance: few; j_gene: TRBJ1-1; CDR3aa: CASSLTPGNIKAFF; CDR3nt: TGTGCCAGCAGCTTAACCCCAGGGAACATCAAAGCTTTCTTT
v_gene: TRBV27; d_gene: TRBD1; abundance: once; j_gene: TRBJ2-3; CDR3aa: CASSSGTVTPSTDTQYF; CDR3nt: TGTGCCAGCAGTTCGGGGACAGTGACCCCTAGCACAGATACGCAGTATTTT
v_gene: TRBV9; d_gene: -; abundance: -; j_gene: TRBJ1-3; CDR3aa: CASSETGRDTIYF; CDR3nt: TGTGCCAGCAGCGAAACAGGTCGGGACACCATATATTTT
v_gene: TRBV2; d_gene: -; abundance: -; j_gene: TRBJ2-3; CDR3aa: CASSGLAKRTDTQYF; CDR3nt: TGTGCCAGCAGTGGGCTAGCGAAACGCACAGATACGCAGTATTTT
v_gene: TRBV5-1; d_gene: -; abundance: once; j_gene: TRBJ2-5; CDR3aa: CASSPATGDKTQYF; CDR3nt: TGCGCCAGCAGCCCGGCGACAGGAGACAAGACCCAGTACTTC
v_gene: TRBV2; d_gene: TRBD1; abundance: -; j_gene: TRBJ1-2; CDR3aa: CASSEGGHGYTF; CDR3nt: TGTGCCAGCTCCGAAGGGGGCCATGGCTACACCTTC
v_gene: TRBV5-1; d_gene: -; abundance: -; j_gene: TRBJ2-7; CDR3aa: CASRAEGDPAGGQYF; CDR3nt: TGCGCCAGCAGAGCCGAGGGGGATCCCGCTGGGGGACAGTACTTC
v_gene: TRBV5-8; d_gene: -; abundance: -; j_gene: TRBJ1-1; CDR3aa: CASSRQGNTEAFF; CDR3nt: TGTGCCAGCAGCAGACAAGGAAACACTGAAGCTTTCTTT
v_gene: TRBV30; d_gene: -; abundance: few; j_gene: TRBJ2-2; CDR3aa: CAWAPTGAGELFF; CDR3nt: TGTGCCTGGGCCCCTACAGGAGCCGGGGAGCTGTTTTTT
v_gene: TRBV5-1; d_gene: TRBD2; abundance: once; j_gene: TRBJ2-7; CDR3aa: CASSSTSGNIYEQYF; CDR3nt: TGCGCCAGCAGCTCGACTAGCGGGAATATCTACGAGCAGTACTTC
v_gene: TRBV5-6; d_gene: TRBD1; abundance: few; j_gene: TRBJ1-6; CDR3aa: CASSLDRGYSPLHF; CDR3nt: TGTGCCAGCAGCCTTGACAGGGGATATTCACCCCTCCACTTT
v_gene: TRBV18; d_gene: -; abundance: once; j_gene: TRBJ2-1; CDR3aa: CASSPGGSYNEQFF; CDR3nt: TGTGCCAGCTCACCCGGGGGCTCCTACAATGAGCAGTTCTTC
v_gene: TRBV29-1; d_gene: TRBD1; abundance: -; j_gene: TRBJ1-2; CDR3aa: CSVGTGQGYGYTF; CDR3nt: TGCAGCGTTGGGACAGGGCAGGGCTATGGCTACACCTTC
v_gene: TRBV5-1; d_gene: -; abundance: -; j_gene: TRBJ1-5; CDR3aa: CASSRGGVDQPQHF; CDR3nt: TGCGCCAGCAGTAGGGGTGGGGTCGATCAGCCCCAGCATTTT
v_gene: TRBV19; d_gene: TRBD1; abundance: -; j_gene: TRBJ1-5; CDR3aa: CASSRGLGTGLQPQHF; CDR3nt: TGTGCCAGTAGTAGAGGACTGGGGACAGGGCTTCAGCCCCAGCATTTT
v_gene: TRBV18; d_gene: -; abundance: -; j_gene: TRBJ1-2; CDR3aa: CASSPDSGGKWGYTF; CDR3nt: TGTGCCAGCTCACCGGACAGTGGCGGTAAATGGGGCTACACCTTC
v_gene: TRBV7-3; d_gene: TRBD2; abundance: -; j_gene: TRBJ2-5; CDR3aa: CASSVAGGRETQYF; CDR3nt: TGTGCCAGCAGCGTAGCGGGGGGGCGCGAGACCCAGTACTTC
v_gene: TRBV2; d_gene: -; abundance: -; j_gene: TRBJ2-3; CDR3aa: CASSERAGGTDTQYF; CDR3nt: TGTGCCAGCAGTGAAAGGGCAGGGGGCACAGATACGCAGTATTTT
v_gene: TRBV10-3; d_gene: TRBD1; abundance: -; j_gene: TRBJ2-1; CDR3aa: CAISESGRGRIDEQFF; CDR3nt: TGTGCCATCAGTGAGTCGGGCAGGGGGCGAATCGATGAGCAGTTCTTC
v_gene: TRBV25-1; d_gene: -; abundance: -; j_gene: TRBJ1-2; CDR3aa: CASSEIGGAGVDYGYTF; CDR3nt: TGTGCCAGCAGTGAAATTGGGGGGGCAGGGGTCGACTATGGCTACACCTTC
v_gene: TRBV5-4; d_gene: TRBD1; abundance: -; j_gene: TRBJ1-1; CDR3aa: CASSLGQGRSRAFF; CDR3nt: TGTGCCAGCAGCTTAGGACAGGGGCGATCGCGAGCTTTCTTT
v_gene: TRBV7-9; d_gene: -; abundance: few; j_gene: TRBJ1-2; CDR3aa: CASSLARGGFNYGYTF; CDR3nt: TGTGCCAGCAGCTTAGCGCGGGGTGGCTTCAACTATGGCTACACCTTC
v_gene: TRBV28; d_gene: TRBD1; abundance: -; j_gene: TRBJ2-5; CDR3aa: CASSPLGTGEETQYF; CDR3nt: TGTGCCAGCAGTCCTCTCGGGACAGGGGAAGAGACCCAGTACTTC
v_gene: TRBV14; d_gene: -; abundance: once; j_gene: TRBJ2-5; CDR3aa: CASSQGGVQETQYF; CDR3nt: TGTGCCAGCAGCCAAGGCGGGGTCCAAGAGACCCAGTACTTC
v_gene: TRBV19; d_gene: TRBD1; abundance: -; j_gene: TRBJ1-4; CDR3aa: CASTSSGGDEKLFF; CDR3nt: TGTGCCAGTACGAGTTCAGGGGGCGACGAAAAACTGTTTTTT
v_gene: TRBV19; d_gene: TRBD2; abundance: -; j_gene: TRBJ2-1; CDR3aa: CASKASGRYNEQFF; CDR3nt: TGTGCCAGTAAAGCTAGCGGGAGATACAATGAGCAGTTCTTC
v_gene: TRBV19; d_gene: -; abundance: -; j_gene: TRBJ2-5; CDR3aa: CASSYSQETQYF; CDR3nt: TGTGCCAGTAGTTACAGCCAAGAGACCCAGTACTTC
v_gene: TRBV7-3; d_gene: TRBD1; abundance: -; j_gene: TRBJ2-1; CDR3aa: CASSRDRNNEQFF; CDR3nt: TGTGCCAGCAGCCGGGACAGGAACAATGAGCAGTTCTTC
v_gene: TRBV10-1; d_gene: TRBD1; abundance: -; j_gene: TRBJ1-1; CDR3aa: CASSDSGQGRTEAFF; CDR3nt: TGCGCCAGCAGTGACTCCGGACAGGGGAGAACTGAAGCTTTCTTT
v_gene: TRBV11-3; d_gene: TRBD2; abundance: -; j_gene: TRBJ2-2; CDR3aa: CASSSGLALNTGELFF; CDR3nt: TGTGCCAGCAGCTCGGGACTAGCATTGAACACCGGGGAGCTGTTTTTT
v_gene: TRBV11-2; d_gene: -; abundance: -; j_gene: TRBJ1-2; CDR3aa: CASSLNSGDYGYTF; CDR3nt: TGTGCCAGCAGCTTAAATAGTGGTGACTATGGCTACACCTTC
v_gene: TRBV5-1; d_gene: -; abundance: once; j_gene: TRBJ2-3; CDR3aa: CASSLSGTSTDTQYF; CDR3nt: TGCGCCAGCAGCTTGTCCGGGACTAGCACAGATACGCAGTATTTT
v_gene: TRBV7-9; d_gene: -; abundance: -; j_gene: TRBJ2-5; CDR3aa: CASSLEGGSQETQYF; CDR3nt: TGTGCCAGCAGCTTAGAGGGGGGGAGCCAAGAGACCCAGTACTTC
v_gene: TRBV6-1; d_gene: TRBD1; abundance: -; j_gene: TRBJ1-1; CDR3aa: CASSNRQGMNTEAFF; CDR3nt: TGTGCCAGCAGTAATCGACAGGGAATGAACACTGAAGCTTTCTTT
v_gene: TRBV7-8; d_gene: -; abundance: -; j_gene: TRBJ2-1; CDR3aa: CASSVSGREQFF; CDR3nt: TGTGCCAGCAGCGTATCAGGGAGGGAGCAGTTCTTC
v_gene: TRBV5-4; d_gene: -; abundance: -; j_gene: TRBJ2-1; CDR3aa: CASSLDRGIYNEQFF; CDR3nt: TGTGCCAGCAGCTTGGATCGAGGGATCTACAATGAGCAGTTCTTC